Below, 8 T cell receptor beta chains from the same sample are listed, as sequenced in a study of blood T cells in healthy people across ages. Primed by a sample-barcoded 5' primer and a J-beta primer mix, a second PCR proceeded for about 6 to 11 cycles. Via MiXCR, TCRdb re-called the 5' RACE reads, giving one row per CDR3 protein. This table has fewer than 900,000 distinct CDR3 sequences, approximately 43% appearing once. Material: blood. The receptors derive from a woman aged 55 to 70 in good health.

The V gene is TRBV27, the J gene TRBJ2-7; D may be TRBD1 or TRBD2 (5 bases each). Trimming left V 4 bases short and J 7 bases short, with 14 bases between. The germline CDR1 and CDR2 sequences are MNHEY and SMNVEV (reference sequence). This CDR3 spans 13 amino acids. The CDR3 region is CASSSRDRLEQYF. CDR3 nucleotide sequence: TGTGCCAGCAGTTCTAGGGACCGACTAGAGCAGTACTTC.

The gene calls are TRBV10-3 and TRBJ1-1, with TRBD1 as a possible D gene (6 bases). Germline V gives CDR1 ENHRY, CDR2 SYGVKD. Trimming removed 10 bases from V and 1 base from J, with 13 bases in between. The CDR3 is made up of 13 amino acids. CDR3 loop: CATAGVQNTEAFF. The CDR3 region has the DNA TGTGCCACCGCAGGGGTCCAGAACACTGAAGCTTTCTTT.

Remarks on this clonotype: This may come from a read error, since a much larger clone is one base off. The CDR3 sequence: CASSRSGGLGETQFF. CDR3 in DNA: TGTGCCAGCTCACGGTCCGGGGGCCTGGGGGAGACCCAGTTCTTC. This chain links TRBV18 with TRBJ2-1; D possibly uses TRBD1 or TRBD2 (6 bases each). V lost 4 bases and J lost 13, with 23 bases in between. The CDR3 is 15 residues long. From germline, CDR1 is KGHSH and CDR2 LQKENI.

This clonotype was detected once. In DNA form, the CDR3 reads TGCAGTGCTGACAGGGGCCATGGCTACACCTTC. Translation: CSADRGHGYTF. This chain connects TRBV20-1 to TRBJ1-2; 8 positions agree with TRBD1. Trimming removed 5 bases from V and 6 bases from J; junction bases left unmatched: 2. The CDR3 has 11 amino acids. Germline loops: CDR1 DFQATT, CDR2 SNEGSKA (reference sequence).

A word on this clonotype: It may be a read error: a sequence one base away is much more abundant. V usage is TRBV12-3 or TRBV12-4 and J usage is TRBJ2-3, with TRBD2 identical over 7 bases. The CDR3 loop spans 14 amino acids. Here the CDR3 DNA reads TGTACCAGCAGTTTAGCGGGTTTCACAGATACGCAGTATTTT. Its translation is CTSSLAGFTDTQYF.

The CDR3 nucleotides are TGTGCCACCAGCAGAGATAACATCTTAGAGACCCAGTACTTC. Its translation: CATSRDNILETQYF. The gene calls are TRBV15 and TRBJ2-4; D remains ambiguous. The tail of the sequence fits TRBJ2-5 better, so the J call may be wrong. CDR3 length: 14 residues. Germline assignment: CDR1 LNHNV and CDR2 YYDKDF (reference sequence).

The chain is built from TRBV12-5 and TRBJ2-1; D unresolved. Germline lookup yields CDR1 LGHNT and CDR2 FRNRAP. CDR3 length equals 14 residues. V shed 1 base and J shed 8 bases, with 12 bases lying between them. CDR3 residues: CASGLGVFSDEQFF. Here the CDR3 DNA reads TGTGCTAGTGGTTTGGGGGTTTTCTCCGATGAGCAGTTCTTC.

A remark on this clonotype: The junction does not match germline at one end; this may be a read error. The J gene is TRBJ2-6, the V gene TRBV7-7, with D unresolved. The CDR3 totals 15 residues. The germline V gene has CDR1 SSHAT and CDR2 FNYEAQ (reference sequence). Here the CDR3 DNA reads TGTGCTAGCAGCTCCGGGCCGTTCAGGGCCAACGTCCTGACTTTC. Translation gives CASSSGPFRANVLTF.